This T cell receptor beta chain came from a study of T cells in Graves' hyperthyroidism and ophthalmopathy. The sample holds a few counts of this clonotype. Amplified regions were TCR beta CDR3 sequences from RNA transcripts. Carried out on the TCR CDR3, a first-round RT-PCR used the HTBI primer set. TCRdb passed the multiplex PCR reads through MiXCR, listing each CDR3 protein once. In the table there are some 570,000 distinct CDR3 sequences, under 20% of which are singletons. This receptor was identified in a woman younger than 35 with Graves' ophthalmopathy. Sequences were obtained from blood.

CDR3 region: CASSQLLSVGEVRNEQFF. For the CDR3, the DNA is TGCGCCAGCAGCCAACTGCTATCGGTTGGAGAAGTTAGGAATGAGCAGTTCTTC. The chain employs TRBV4-1 and TRBJ2-1; D is ambiguous. V was trimmed by 2 bases and J by 7 bases, leaving 24 bases between them. Germline V gene lookup returns CDR1 MGHRA and CDR2 YSYEKL. The CDR3 is 18 residues long.